This T cell receptor (beta chain) was recovered during a study of cytomegalovirus exposure and HLA in healthy donors. Vbeta (60) and Jbeta (13) primers were used in the PCR. The protocol was immunoSEQ multiplex PCR, while the TCRdb copy is restricted to in-frame clones and leaves out a portion. The profile shows approximately 130,000 clones, 60% to 80% of them singletons. CDR1 and CDR2 (germline): SGHAT, FQNNGV. The CDR3 has 17 amino acids. Trimming removed 5 bases from V and 2 bases from J; junction bases left unmatched: 13. The sequenced material came from PBMCs. The origin of this receptor is a man aged 45-60 years in good health and CMV-seronegative. The chain uses TRBV11-2 and TRBJ2-3; TRBD2 aligns across 7 bases. Written as DNA, the CDR3 is TGTGCCAGCAGCCGGGACTATTTATCGTGGCCCACAGATACGCAGTATTTT. Protein product: CASSRDYLSWPTDTQYF.